A single sample is the source of the 8 T cell receptor beta chains below, sequenced in a study of early stage breast cancer tumors. The table came from immunoSEQ multiplex PCR; TCRdb's copy has only in-frame clones and leaves some out. This sample yields roughly 30,000 clones, of which roughly 77% are seen a single time; 4.7% belongs to the top ten. Specimen: blood. These receptors came from a middle-aged person with breast cancer.

CDR3 region: CASSSYSPRTSGYTDTQYF. The DNA of the CDR3 is TGTGCCAGCAGTTCCTATTCTCCCCGGACTAGCGGTTACACAGATACGCAGTATTTT. The chain carries TRBV28 and TRBJ2-3; 10 nucleotides agree with TRBD2. The germline V gene has CDR1 MDHEN and CDR2 SYDVKM. CDR3 size: 19 residues. V lost 4 bases, J lost 2 bases, and 15 bases stayed unmatched.

The chain is built from TRBV7-2 and TRBJ2-3; D is undetermined. V was cut by 3 bases and J by 3 bases, with 1 base left in between. This CDR3 region has 11 residues. Germline CDR1 reads SGHTA; CDR2 reads FQGNSA. CDR3 amino acids: CASSFTDTQYF. CDR3 nucleotide sequence: TGTGCCAGCAGCTTTACAGATACGCAGTATTTT.

This chain uses TRBV5-6 with TRBJ2-6; TRBD2 aligns across 7 bases. Germline assignment: CDR1 SGHDT and CDR2 YYEEEE. CDR3 length: 17 amino acids. V shed 3 bases, J shed 0 bases, and the junction held 6 bases outside the gene matches. The CDR3 sequence: CASSSPAGDSGANVLTF. CDR3 nucleotides: TGTGCCAGCAGCTCCCCCGCGGGAGACTCTGGGGCCAACGTCCTGACTTTC.

This clone was recorded once. This sequence joins TRBV6-4 and TRBJ1-1; D gene ambiguous. CDR3 length equals 13 residues. The germline V and J ends were trimmed by 6 bases and 4 bases, with 12 bases remaining between them. Germline assignment: CDR1 MRHNA and CDR2 SNTAGT. CDR3 amino acids: CASRAEGGTEAFF. CDR3 DNA sequence: TGTGCCAGCAGGGCTGAGGGTGGCACTGAAGCTTTCTTT.

The chain employs TRBV14 and TRBJ2-5, with D unresolved. The V end lost 6 bases, the J end lost 0 bases, and 8 bases lay between the germline ends. CDR1 and CDR2 from the germline V gene are SGHDN and FVKESK. The CDR3 covers 13 residues. CDR3 protein: CASRDKYQETQYF. DNA for the CDR3: TGTGCCAGCAGAGACAAGTACCAAGAGACCCAGTACTTC.

This chain connects TRBV4-3 to TRBJ2-7; perhaps TRBD1 as D (6 bases). V lost 5 bases, J lost 2 bases, and 16 bases lay in between. Germline CDR1 and CDR2: LGHNA and YSLEER. The CDR3 covers 15 residues. In nucleotides, the CDR3 is TGCGCCAGCAGCGAAGTCTTGGGGGCGGCCTACGAGCAGTACTTC. It translates to CASSEVLGAAYEQYF.

The V and J genes are TRBV15 and TRBJ2-1, with D unresolved. CDR1 is LNHNV, CDR2 YYDKDF, per germline (reference sequence). V was trimmed by 1 base and J by 10 bases, leaving 23 bases between them. The CDR3 extends over 17 amino acids. The CDR3 DNA follows: TGTGCCACCAGCAGAGGAGGAAGTACCCACGTTCAGGAGGAGCAGTTCTTC. Its protein is CATSRGGSTHVQEEQFF.

The chain couples TRBV9 to TRBJ2-7, with D unclear. The germline gives CDR1 SGDLS, CDR2 YYNGEE. This CDR3 has 16 amino acids. Trimming left V 4 bases short and J 2 bases short, with 19 bases between. DNA of the CDR3: TGTGCCAGCAGCAACTCAGGTGGTAGATTCACCTACGAGCAGTACTTC. Its translation: CASSNSGGRFTYEQYF. Full variable domain (outside the CDR3, taken from reference TRBV9 and TRBJ2-7): DSGVTQTPKHLITATGQRVTLRCSPRSGDLSVYWYQQSLDQGLQFLIQYYNGEERAKGNILERFSAQQFPDLHSELNLSSLELGDSALYFCASSNSGGRFTYEQYFGPGTRLTVT.